One and the same sample provided the 7 T cell receptor beta chains below, sequenced in a study of CD8 T cells in Susac syndrome. Roughly 0.45 to 1 ug RNA was reverse transcribed with random hexamers. MiXCR, run by TCRdb on the immunoSEQ multiplex PCR reads, gives a single entry per CDR3 protein. The sample has roughly 120,000 distinct CDR3 sequences; approximately 94% are singletons. Source material: CD4+ T cells from PBMCs. Receptors originate from a human donor with multiple sclerosis.

The chain joins TRBV15 to TRBJ2-5, with a weak D call TRBD2 (5 bases). Between the trimmed V and J ends, which lost 0 bases and 5 bases, there was a span of 13 bases. CDR1 and CDR2 (germline): LNHNV, YYDKDF (reference sequence). This CDR3 has 15 amino acids. The CDR3 loop is CATSREEARQETQYF. CDR3 bases: TGTGCCACCAGCAGAGAGGAGGCGAGGCAGGAGACCCAGTACTTC.

V and J are TRBV30 and TRBJ2-5; the D gene could be TRBD1 or TRBD2 (5 bases each). Trimming removed 3 bases from V and 0 bases from J, with 8 bases in between. This CDR3 is 13 amino acids long. In germline, CDR1 is GTSNPN, CDR2 SVGIG (reference sequence). The CDR3 sequence is CAWRGRDQETQYF. The CDR3 DNA reads TGTGCCTGGAGGGGACGGGACCAAGAGACCCAGTACTTC. The complete variable domain, with remaining parts taken from reference TRBV30 and TRBJ2-5, reads SQTIHQWPATLVQPVGSPLSLECTVEGTSNPNLYWYRQAAGRGLQLLFYSVGIGQISSEVPQNLSASRPQDRQFILSSKKLLLSDSGFYLCAWRGRDQETQYFGPGTRLLVL.

This chain links TRBV6-2 or TRBV6-3 with TRBJ1-2, with D unclear. CDR3 length equals 14 residues. Trimming shortened V by 7 bases and J by 6 bases, and 18 bases separated the two germline ends. In germline, CDR1 is MNHEY, CDR2 SVGEGT. The chain's CDR3 is CASNPEGRLDGYTF. The CDR3 nucleotides are TGTGCCAGCAACCCCGAAGGACGGTTGGATGGCTACACCTTC.

The genes are TRBV27 and TRBJ1-1, with TRBD1 identical over 11 bases. V lost 8 bases to trimming and J lost 1 base; unmatched junction nucleotides: 6. Germline V gene data show CDR1 as MNHEY and CDR2 as SMNVEV (reference sequence). The CDR3 is 15 residues long. The CDR3 DNA follows: TGTGCCAGCCTGCCCGGACAGGGGGCGAACACTGAAGCTTTCTTT. This codes for CASLPGQGANTEAFF.

The rearrangement links TRBV29-1 to TRBJ2-7; D is possibly TRBD2 (5 bases). V shed 4 bases and J shed 2 bases, with 15 bases lying between them. This CDR3 contains 14 residues. Germline CDR1 is SQVTM and CDR2 is ANQGSEA. CDR3 region: CSVVPAGMTYEQYF. The DNA for the CDR3 is TGCAGCGTTGTGCCGGCGGGCATGACCTACGAGCAGTACTTC.

The chain carries TRBV20-1 and TRBJ2-5; D could derive from TRBD1 or TRBD2 (5 bases each). This CDR3 contains 13 residues. CDR1 is DFQATT, CDR2 SNEGSKA, per germline (reference sequence). The CDR3 DNA reads as TGCAGGGCCGCAGGGCCGGGGCCAGAGACCCAGTACTTC. Residues: CRAAGPGPETQYF.

J is TRBJ1-1 and V is TRBV30; D perhaps matches TRBD1 (5 bases). Germline-derived CDR1 and CDR2 are GTSNPN and SVGIG (reference sequence). V was pared by 2 bases and J by 2 bases, with 9 bases between. The CDR3 runs 13 residues. In DNA, the CDR3 is TGTGCCTGGAGTACGGGGCTAAACACTGAAGCTTTCTTT. Its translation: CAWSTGLNTEAFF.